This TCR beta chain was captured in a study of shared clonotypes between healthy human individuals (dated by TCRdb to about 2020). Broadly, across the study: Three men and two women, aged 18 to 49 years, made up the cohort. For each donor, CD4 naive and CD4 memory were each run on three plates, CD8 naive on two plates, and CD8 memory on one plate. To estimate repertoire size and how much clonotype sharing occurs between individuals, the study deeply sequenced the blood TCR repertoires of several healthy adults. To increase sequencing depth and limit assay-specific biases, TCR repertoire library preparation and sequencing were carried out by different laboratories using diverse techniques. Leukapheresis yielded between about 0.8 and 9.5 billion PBMCs per donor.

What the study reported, not specific to this receptor: Pairwise subsampling led to the expectation that sequencing depth would affect the degree of clonotype sharing among donors. About 5% of naive CD4, 3.5% of naive CD8, roughly 2.4% of memory CD4, and less than 0.45% of memory CD8 clonotypes were shared across a few donors. Higher generation probabilities were observed for clonotypes shared by all four sorted-subset donors than for non-shared clonotypes. Sampling was restricted to blood, and TCR repertoires in tissues likely differ from the TCR repertoires found in blood. Even with the large sequencing depth, rarefaction of the sorted-subset datasets indicated that sequencing was incomplete. Naive subsets generally had larger estimated clonotype richness than memory subsets did. Because the study included a small number of donors, the genetic and exposure-history diversity represented was limited.

TCR CDR3 regions were amplified from genomic DNA by multiplex PCR using the deep immunoSEQ assay. Extracted genomic DNA from each cell subset was spread evenly across all wells of several immunoSEQ 96-well plates, with each plate serving as a replicate. For sorted subsets, 200 to 250 ng genomic DNA, equal to 30,000 or so T cell genomes, was loaded into each replicate PCR. The purified libraries were quantified using a Qubit 3.0 fluorometer, sized with a Bioanalyzer 2100, and then quantified again using the KAPA Library Quantification kit. A separate single-read 150-cycle Illumina NextSeq 550 flow cell was used to sequence each immunoSEQ 96-well plate. The published analysis was carried out like this. The immunoSEQ output contained only junctional sequences without quality scores, so filtering could not match that applied to full-length reads. To assign V/J genes and CDR3, sequences were annotated against IMGT germline references using PyIR, a Python wrapper for IgBLAST v1.9. Reads were filtered out if the reads had weak V/J assignments (E-value above 1e-6), no CDR3, stop codons, out-of-frame junctions, or ambiguous translated residues. A V3J clonotype was defined by an identical inferred V gene, J gene, and CDR3 amino acid sequence. Percentage overlap between repertoires was computed as shared unique clonotypes divided by the size of the smaller repertoire. Richness of each repertoire was evaluated using RTK rarefaction, the Chao1 estimator, and Recon v2.1 estimates of unobserved clonotypes. Generation probabilities for all TCRbeta clonotypes obtained by the gDNA method from a handful of donors were computed using OLGA. As stored in TCRdb, this immuneACCESS dataset retains in-frame rearrangements with V and J assigned. A fraction of the clones does not appear; measured against another copy, unresolved V genes explain less than half of the discrepancy, and the remainder lacks a known reason. That table is the source of V, J and clone size, and D and trimming were worked out from the DNA. The sample table lists about 690,000 clones, about 92% of them with a count of one. The ten top clones hold about a third of the sample.

V lost 4 bases and J lost 4 bases, and the count of bases not matched to a germline gene is 12. From the germline V gene (reference sequence), CDR1 is SEHNR and CDR2 is FQNEAQ. The CDR3 numbers 16 residues from cysteine through phenylalanine. The read is trimmed to its CDR3 DNA, 48 bases read in frame from base 1. The donors were healthy, HIV-negative adults with no recently reported acute infections or vaccinations. Every donor was a Caucasian adult living in Nashville, Tennessee, USA. CD8 memory samples combined magnetically selected CD45RO+ cells with CCR7-negative CD45RA+ effector memory (TemRA) cells. Blood was collected by leukapheresis, and PBMCs were isolated by Ficoll-Histopaque density gradient centrifugation and then cryopreserved in liquid nitrogen vapor phase. Purity and quantity of every magnetically sorted T cell population were checked by analytical flow cytometry. Each sorted fraction had its genomic DNA isolated and then quantified by UV absorbance on a Nanodrop 2000c.

Comments on this clone: It lacks a known antigen. No per-base quality is available; no much larger clone lies one base away.

Sample: memory CD8+ T cells from PBMCs. The sample's cell subset or site label is to be understood as: CD45RO+ cells pooled with CCR7-negative TemRA cells. This clonotype originated in a man younger than 35 in good health. Some clones in this sample may be carry-over from other donors' samples. The V and J genes are TRBV7-9 and TRBJ1-2; 7 of the junction bases match TRBD1. The nucleotide sequence is TGTGCCAGCAGCTCACCACAGGGGATGAACGCCTATGGCTACACCTTC. It translates to CASSSPQGMNAYGYTF.